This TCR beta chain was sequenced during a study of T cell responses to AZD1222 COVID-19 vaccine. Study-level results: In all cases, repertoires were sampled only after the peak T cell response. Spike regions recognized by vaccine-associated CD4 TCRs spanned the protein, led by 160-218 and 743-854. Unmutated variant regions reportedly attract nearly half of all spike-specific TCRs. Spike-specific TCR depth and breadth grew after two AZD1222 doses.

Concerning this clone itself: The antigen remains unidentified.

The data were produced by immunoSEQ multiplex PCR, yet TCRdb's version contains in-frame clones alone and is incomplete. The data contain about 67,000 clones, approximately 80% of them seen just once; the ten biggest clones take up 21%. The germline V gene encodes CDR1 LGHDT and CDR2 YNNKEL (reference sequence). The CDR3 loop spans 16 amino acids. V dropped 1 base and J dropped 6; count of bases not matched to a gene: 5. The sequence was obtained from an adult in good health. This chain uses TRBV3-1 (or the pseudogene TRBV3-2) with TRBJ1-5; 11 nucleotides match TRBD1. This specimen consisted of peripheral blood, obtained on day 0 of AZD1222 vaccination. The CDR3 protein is CASSQAYGTGGQPQHF. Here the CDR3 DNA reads TGTGCCAGCAGCCAAGCGTACGGGACAGGGGGTCAGCCCCAGCATTTT.